A single sample gave rise to the 11 T cell receptor beta chains below, sequenced in a study of T cells in Graves' hyperthyroidism and ophthalmopathy. Amplification of TCR beta CDR3 regions was performed using RNA transcripts as template. In the first-round RT-PCR of the TCR CDR3, the HTBI primer set was used. TCRdb itself ran the multiplex PCR reads through MiXCR, one entry per CDR3 protein. The repertoire holds over 250,000 distinct CDR3 sequences, with approximately 20% as singletons. The specimen sequenced was blood. The receptors shown here come from a man younger than 45 with Graves' ophthalmopathy.

There are many counts of this clonotype. The chain joins TRBV27 to TRBJ2-1; 7 nucleotides match TRBD2. The CDR3 is 15 residues long. Germline CDR1 is MNHEY and CDR2 is SMNVEV (reference sequence). Trimming took 6 bases from V and 6 from J; bases not matched to a gene: 11. The CDR3 region has the DNA TGTGCCAGCAGGCCTCGGGCTAGCGGCCCCAATGAGCAGTTCTTC. Protein sequence: CASRPRASGPNEQFF.

This clonotype was seen many times. The V gene is TRBV3-1, the J gene TRBJ1-3, with 9 bases aligning to TRBD1. The CDR3 runs to 15 residues. Germline V CDR1 and CDR2: LGHDT, YNNKEL (reference sequence). Trimming took 4 bases from V and 6 from J; bases not matched to a gene: 7. The CDR3 nucleotides are TGTGCCAGCAGCCGCCGGGACAGGGAGATAAACACCATATATTTT. Protein: CASSRRDREINTIYF.

This clonotype has ten or more counts. The V gene is TRBV5-1, the J gene TRBJ2-3; D ambiguous. The V gene lost 0 bases and the J gene lost 0 bases, with 11 bases spanning the gap. The germline CDR1 and CDR2 sequences are SGHRS and YFSETQ. This CDR3 is built from 16 residues. The CDR3 coding sequence is TGCGCCAGCAGCTTGGGGTTGAGGAGAAGCACAGATACGCAGTATTTT. Its protein product is CASSLGLRRSTDTQYF.

This chain joins TRBV20-1 and TRBJ2-1; TRBD2 agrees at 7 bases. Germline V CDR1 and CDR2: DFQATT, SNEGSKA (reference sequence). After removal of 0 bases from V and 9 bases from J, the junction contained 11 bases not matched to a gene. CDR3 length: 15 amino acids. This CDR3 reads CSARDFLEGGSEQFF. The CDR3 DNA sequence: TGCAGTGCTAGAGACTTTTTGGAGGGAGGGTCTGAGCAGTTCTTC.

This clonotype was seen a few times. This rearrangement joins TRBV3-1 to TRBJ2-5; D is perhaps TRBD2 (5 bases). The CDR3 runs 13 residues. V was pared by 2 bases and J by 5 bases, with 9 bases between. Per germline, CDR1 LGHDT and CDR2 YNNKEL (reference sequence). Here the CDR3 reads CASSQPRGETQYF. CDR3 in DNA: TGTGCCAGCAGCCAACCAAGAGGGGAGACCCAGTACTTC.

The V gene is TRBV29-1, the J gene TRBJ2-7; no clear D. The CDR3 length is 12 residues. The V gene lost 6 bases and the J gene lost 6 bases, with 15 bases spanning the gap. Germline values: CDR1 SQVTM, CDR2 ANQGSEA. The CDR3 reads CSVNLGDSEQYF. The DNA of the CDR3 is TGCAGCGTAAACCTTGGGGATTCCGAGCAGTACTTC.

At least ten counts were recorded for this clonotype. V gene TRBV5-8 combines with J gene TRBJ2-5; D assignment may be TRBD1 or TRBD2 (5 bases each). The CDR3 is 14 residues long. From germline, CDR1 is SGHTS and CDR2 YDEGEE. V was trimmed by 0 bases and J by 2 bases, leaving 8 bases between them. The CDR3 loop is CASSLVGEQETQYF. The CDR3, as DNA: TGTGCCAGCAGCTTGGTAGGGGAGCAAGAGACCCAGTACTTC.

The chain links TRBV24-1 to TRBJ1-2; D unclear. CDR1 KGHDR and CDR2 SFDVKD come from the germline V gene. CDR3 size: 12 residues. The germline V and J ends were trimmed by 0 bases and 7 bases, with 5 bases remaining between them. CDR3 coding DNA: TGTGCCACCAGTGATTTGGGGTTTGGCTACACCTTC. Translation: CATSDLGFGYTF.

The chain uses TRBV3-1 and TRBJ2-7, with D perhaps being TRBD1 or TRBD2 (5 bases each). Looked up from germline, CDR1 is LGHDT and CDR2 is YNNKEL (reference sequence). The CDR3 has 15 residues. The V end was cut by 3 bases, the J end by 1 base, with 13 bases between. Written as DNA, the CDR3 is TGTGCCAGCAGCCAGGGGACGGTCCAATCCTACGAGCAGTACTTC. Amino acids: CASSQGTVQSYEQYF.

This clonotype has more than one count but fewer than ten. The rearrangement uses TRBV11-1 and TRBJ2-1; tentatively, D is TRBD1 or TRBD2 (6 bases each). The CDR3 runs to 15 residues. Germline V gene sequence: CDR1 SGHAT, CDR2 FQDESV (reference sequence). Trimming removed 1 base at V and 4 bases at J, with 11 bases between. CDR3 sequence reads: CASSLGGAHYNEQFF. The CDR3 nucleotides read TGTGCCAGCAGCTTAGGGGGGGCCCATTACAATGAGCAGTTCTTC.

This clonotype was recorded at least ten times. This chain connects TRBV18 to TRBJ2-7; D may be TRBD2 (6 bases). Germline V CDR1 and CDR2: KGHSH, LQKENI. This CDR3 spans 15 amino acids. The V end lost 0 bases, the J end lost 6 bases, and 15 bases lay between the germline ends. The CDR3 protein is CASSPPGRGGLEQYF. CDR3 sequence (DNA): TGTGCCAGCTCACCACCGGGAAGGGGAGGCCTCGAGCAGTACTTC.